A selection of T cell receptor beta chains follows, all from one sample in a study of T cells in localized non-small cell lung cancer. The method was immunoSEQ multiplex PCR; TCRdb's version includes in-frame clones alone and lacks a portion of them. Of 25,000 to 30,000 clones listed, around nine tenths were seen once; the top ten hold 2.8%. Source: peripheral blood, taken before any cancer treatment. The receptors stem from a woman between 18 and 55 years old with stage I lung adenocarcinoma. Both conserved end residues are part of each CDR3. The order of the fields is CDR3 length, J gene, V gene, clone size, D gene, CDR3 DNA, CDR3 protein. A D gene is named only where the DNA matches it firmly. The size entry is marked missing in some rows and otherwise reads once, few, many or a size class.

15 TRBJ2-7 TRBV14 . TRBD1 TGTGCCAGCAGCCGGGCGGCAGGGGGCGGGTACGAGCAGTACTTC CASSRAAGGGYEQYF
16 TRBJ2-1 TRBV2 . TRBD2 TGTGCCAGCAGTGGGTTAGCGGGAGGGGTTCCAATGCAGCAGTTCTTC CASSGLAGGVPMQQFF
14 TRBJ1-2 TRBV6-5 . . TGTGCCAGCAGGCCCCAGGGGCCCAACTATGGCTACACCTTC CASRPQGPNYGYTF
14 TRBJ1-5 TRBV2 . . TGTGCCACCACTGGGCAGTCGGCCCAACAGCCCCAGCATTTT CATTGQSAQQPQHF
16 TRBJ2-3 TRBV9 . TRBD2 TGTGCCAGCAGCACCCTAGCGGGGTGGAGCACAGATACGCAGTATTTT CASSTLAGWSTDTQYF
13 TRBJ2-1 TRBV6-4 once . TGTGCCAGCAGTGAGCGGGAATTCGATGAGCAGTTCTTC CASSEREFDEQFF
15 TRBJ2-1 TRBV7-2 . TRBD1 TGTGCCAGCAGCTTAGCCAGGGGGTTCAACAATGAGCAGTTCTTC CASSLARGFNNEQFF
15 TRBJ1-3 TRBV7-9 . . TGTGCCAGCAGCTTAAGGGCGAGCTCTGGAAACACCATATATTTT CASSLRASSGNTIYF
16 TRBJ1-5 TRBV19 . . TGTGCCAGTAGAGGGTCACAGGGATTAAGGGCTCAGCCCCAGCATTTT CASRGSQGLRAQPQHF
13 TRBJ1-4 TRBV18 . . TGTGCCAGCTCAATGACAACTAATGAAAAACTGTTTTTT CASSMTTNEKLFF
19 TRBJ1-4 TRBV2 few TRBD1 TGTGCCAGCAGTGAAGCGCTTCTGGACAGGGCAAGTATCGAGGAAAAACTGTTTTTT CASSEALLDRASIEEKLFF
19 TRBJ2-1 TRBV7-3 . TRBD2 TGTGCCAGCAGCCCTTCGGGACTAGCGGGAGGCCTCTCCTACAATGAGCAGTTCTTC CASSPSGLAGGLSYNEQFF
16 TRBJ2-1 TRBV13 . TRBD2 TGTGCCAGCAGCTTCAAAACTAGCGGGAGCTACAATGAGCAGTTCTTC CASSFKTSGSYNEQFF
14 TRBJ2-7 TRBV9 . TRBD2 TGTGCCAGCAGTAGTAGCGGGATAGGCTACGAGCAGTACTTC CASSSSGIGYEQYF
14 TRBJ2-2 TRBV30 . . TGTGCCTGGGGTACGGGCCAGGGCACCGGGGAGCTGTTTTTT CAWGTGQGTGELFF
13 TRBJ1-1 TRBV30 few . TGTGCCTGGACCCTACAGGGTGAGGGTGAAGCTTTCTTT CAWTLQGEGEAFF
12 TRBJ1-5 TRBV19 . . TGTGCCAGTACCGACGGAGGGGGAGCCCAGCATTTT CASTDGGGAQHF
12 TRBJ2-7 TRBV11-2 . . TGTGCCAGCGGGCGGGCTAACTACGAGCAGTACTTC CASGRANYEQYF
15 TRBJ1-5 TRBV6-6 . TRBD1 TGTGCCAGCAGGCTCGACAGGGGAGGGAATCAGCCCCAGCATTTT CASRLDRGGNQPQHF
12 TRBJ2-3 TRBV9 few . TGTGCCAGCAGCTCAGACACAGATACGCAGTATTTT CASSSDTDTQYF
14 TRBJ1-4 TRBV7-6 . . TGTGCCAGCAGCTTATACGGATCTAATGAAAAACTGTTTTTT CASSLYGSNEKLFF
15 TRBJ2-7 TRBV11-2 . . TGTGCCAGCAGCTTAGTGAGGGGAGTGCCCTACGAGCAGTACTTC CASSLVRGVPYEQYF